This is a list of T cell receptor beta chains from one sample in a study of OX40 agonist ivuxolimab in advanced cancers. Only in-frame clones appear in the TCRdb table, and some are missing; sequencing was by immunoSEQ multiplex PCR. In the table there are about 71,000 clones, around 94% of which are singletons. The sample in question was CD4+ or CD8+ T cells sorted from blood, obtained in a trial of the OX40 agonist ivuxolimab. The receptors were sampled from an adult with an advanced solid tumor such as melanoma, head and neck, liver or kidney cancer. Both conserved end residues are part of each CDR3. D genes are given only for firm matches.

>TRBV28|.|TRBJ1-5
TGTGCCAGCAGTGTTGGCGCAGCTTATAGCAATCAGCCCCAGCATTTT
CASSVGAAYSNQPQHF
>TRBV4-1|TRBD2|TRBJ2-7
TGCGCCAGCAGGAATGCGGGGGAGGGCTACGAGCAGTACTTC
CASRNAGEGYEQYF
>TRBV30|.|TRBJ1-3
TGTGCCTGGAGTACGCAGCAGACGATCGGAAACACCATATATTTT
CAWSTQQTIGNTIYF
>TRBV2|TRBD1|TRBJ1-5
TGTGCCAGCTTGGGACAGAGCAATCAGCCCCAGCATTTT
CASLGQSNQPQHF
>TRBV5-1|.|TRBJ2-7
TGCGCCAGCAGCTTACGGCTCCTTGGGACCGACGAGCAGTACTTC
CASSLRLLGTDEQYF
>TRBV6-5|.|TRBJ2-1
TGTGCCAGCAGGCCCGGCTCCTACAATGAGCAGTTCTTC
CASRPGSYNEQFF
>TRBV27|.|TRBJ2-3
TGTGCCAGCAGTTTGGGTGATCCCGCAGATACGCAGTATTTT
CASSLGDPADTQYF
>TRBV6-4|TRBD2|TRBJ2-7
TGTGCCAGCAGTGAAAGCGGGGACGGAGCCTACGAGCAGTACTTC
CASSESGDGAYEQYF
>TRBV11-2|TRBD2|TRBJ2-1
TGTGCCAGCAGCCTAGGGGGGCTAGCGGGAGGGCCACGTTACAATGAGCAGTTCTTC
CASSLGGLAGGPRYNEQFF
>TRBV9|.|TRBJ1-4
TGTGCCAGCAGCCCCCAGACAACAACTAATGAAAAACTGTTTTTT
CASSPQTTTNEKLFF
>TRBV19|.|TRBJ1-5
TGTGCCAGTAGTACCTCAGGGACGCAGCCCCAGCATTTT
CASSTSGTQPQHF